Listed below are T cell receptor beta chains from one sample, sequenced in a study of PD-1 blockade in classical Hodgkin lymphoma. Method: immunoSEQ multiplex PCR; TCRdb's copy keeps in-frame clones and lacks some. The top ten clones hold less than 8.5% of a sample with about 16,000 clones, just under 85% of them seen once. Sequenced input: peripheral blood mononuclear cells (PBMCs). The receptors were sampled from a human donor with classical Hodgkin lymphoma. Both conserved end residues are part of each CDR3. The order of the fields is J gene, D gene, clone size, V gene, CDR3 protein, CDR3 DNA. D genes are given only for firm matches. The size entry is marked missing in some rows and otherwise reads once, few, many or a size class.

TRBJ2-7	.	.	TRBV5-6	CASSSGRFYEQYF	TGTGCCAGCAGCTCCGGCCGTTTCTACGAGCAGTACTTC
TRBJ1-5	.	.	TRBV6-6	CATQRGGNQPQHF	TGTGCCACCCAACGGGGGGGCAATCAGCCCCAGCATTTT
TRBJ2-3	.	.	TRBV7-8	CASSLRRDPNEDTQYF	TGTGCCAGCAGCTTAAGGAGGGACCCCAACGAAGATACGCAGTATTTT
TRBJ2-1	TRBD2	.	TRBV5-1	CASSRDTGGSYNEQFF	TGCGCCAGCAGCAGGGATACGGGAGGGTCATACAATGAGCAGTTCTTC
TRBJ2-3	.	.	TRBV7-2	CASSSGTPRTDTQYF	TGTGCCAGCAGCTCCGGGACCCCCAGGACAGATACGCAGTATTTT
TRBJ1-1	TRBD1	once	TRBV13	CASSQGAGEAFF	TGTGCCAGCAGCCAGGGGGCGGGGGAAGCTTTCTTT
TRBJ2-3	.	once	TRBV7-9	CASSPFLLGTDTQYF	TGTGCCAGCAGCCCATTTTTGTTAGGCACAGATACGCAGTATTTT
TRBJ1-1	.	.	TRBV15	CATSSDVGLTAFF	TGTGCCACCAGCAGTGATGTAGGGTTGACAGCTTTCTTT
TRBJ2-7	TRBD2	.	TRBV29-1	CSVSRGGVEEQYF	TGCAGCGTTTCAAGGGGAGGGGTAGAGGAGCAGTACTTC
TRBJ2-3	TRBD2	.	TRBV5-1	CASSLGTSGDTDTQYF	TGCGCCAGCAGCTTGGGGACTAGCGGGGACACAGATACGCAGTATTTT
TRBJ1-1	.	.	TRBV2	CASTLEGTEAFF	TGTGCCAGCACTTTAGAGGGGACTGAAGCTTTCTTT
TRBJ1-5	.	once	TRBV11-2	CASSFVPGTPNQPQHF	TGTGCCAGCAGCTTTGTTCCGGGAACTCCAAATCAGCCCCAGCATTTT
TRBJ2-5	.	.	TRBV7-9	CASSLGVRETQYF	TGTGCCAGCAGCTTAGGGGTCCGGGAGACCCAGTACTTC
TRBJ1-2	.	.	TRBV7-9	CASSPQDRYGYTF	TGTGCCAGCAGCCCACAGGATCGGTATGGCTACACCTTC
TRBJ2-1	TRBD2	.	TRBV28	CAAGGSYNEQFF	TGTGCCGCGGGGGGCTCCTACAATGAGCAGTTCTTC
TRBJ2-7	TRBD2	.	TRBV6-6	CASSPRTSGRLEQYF	TGTGCCAGCAGCCCTAGGACTAGCGGGAGGCTTGAGCAGTACTTC
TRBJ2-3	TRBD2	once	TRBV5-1	CASSSGLEGTDTQYF	TGCGCCAGCAGCTCTGGACTAGAGGGCACAGATACGCAGTATTTT
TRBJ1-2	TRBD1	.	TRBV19	CASSSNRGLGDGYTF	TGTGCCAGTAGTTCAAACAGGGGGCTTGGTGATGGCTACACCTTC
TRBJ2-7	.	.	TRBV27	CASSLSHSAGTYEQYF	TGTGCCAGCAGTTTATCCCACTCGGCGGGAACTTACGAGCAGTACTTC
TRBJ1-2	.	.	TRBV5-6	CASSSLFTNYGYTF	TGTGCCAGCAGCTCCCTCTTTACTAACTATGGCTACACCTTC
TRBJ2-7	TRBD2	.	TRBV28	CASSLLSSGTATYEQYF	TGTGCCAGCAGTCTCCTGAGTAGCGGGACCGCCACCTACGAGCAGTACTTC
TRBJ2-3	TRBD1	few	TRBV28	CASSLGQRTDTQYF	TGTGCCAGCAGTTTGGGACAGCGCACAGATACGCAGTATTTT
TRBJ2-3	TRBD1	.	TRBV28	CASGSPDRESTDTQYF	TGTGCCAGCGGAAGCCCGGACAGGGAGTCCACAGATACGCAGTATTTT
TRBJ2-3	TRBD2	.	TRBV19	CASSLAVSTDTQYF	TGTGCCAGTAGCCTAGCGGTTAGCACAGATACGCAGTATTTT
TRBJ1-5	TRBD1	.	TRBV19	CASSLDRDKPQHF	TGTGCCAGTAGCCTTGACAGGGATAAGCCCCAGCATTTT
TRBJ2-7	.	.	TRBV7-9	CASSLPGTYEQYF	TGTGCCAGCAGCTTACCAGGAACCTACGAGCAGTACTTC
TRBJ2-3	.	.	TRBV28	CASSFLKLGTDTQYF	TGTGCCAGCAGTTTTCTCAAGCTTGGCACAGATACGCAGTATTTT
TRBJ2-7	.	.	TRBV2	CASSGQGERGIYEQYF	TGTGCCAGCAGTGGACAGGGAGAGCGGGGGATCTACGAGCAGTACTTC
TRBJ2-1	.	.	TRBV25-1	CASSDGGRYNEQFF	TGTGCCAGCAGTGATGGGGGACGTTACAATGAGCAGTTCTTC
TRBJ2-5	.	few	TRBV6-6	CASESLQETQYF	TGTGCCAGCGAGTCACTTCAAGAGACCCAGTACTTC
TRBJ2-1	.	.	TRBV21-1	CASSLPGTGDNEQFF	TGTGCCAGCAGCTTACCCGGGACAGGCGATAATGAGCAGTTCTTC
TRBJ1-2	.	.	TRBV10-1	CASSDSSYGYTF	TGCGCCAGTTCTGACAGTTCCTATGGCTACACCTTC
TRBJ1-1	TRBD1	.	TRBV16	CASSPPAGTANTEAFF	TGTGCCAGCAGCCCTCCGGCCGGGACAGCGAACACTGAAGCTTTCTTT
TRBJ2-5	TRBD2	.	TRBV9	CASSPTSGEETQYF	TGTGCCAGCAGCCCGACTAGCGGGGAAGAGACCCAGTACTTC
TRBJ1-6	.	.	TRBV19	CATLLGATRSPLHF	TGTGCCACCCTGCTGGGGGCGACTCGTTCACCCCTCCACTTT
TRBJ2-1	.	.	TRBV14	CASSQGSPGEQFF	TGTGCCAGCAGCCAAGGCTCTCCAGGAGAGCAGTTCTTC
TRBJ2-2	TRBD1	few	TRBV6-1	CASSEQDRAAGELFF	TGTGCCAGCAGTGAACAAGACAGGGCGGCCGGGGAGCTGTTTTTT
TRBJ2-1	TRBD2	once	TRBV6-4	CASSTSGEGYNEQFF	TGTGCCAGCTCCACTAGCGGGGAGGGGTACAATGAGCAGTTCTTC
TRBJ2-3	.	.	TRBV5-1	CASSLVSGRDTDTQYF	TGCGCCAGCAGCTTGGTCTCGGGACGGGACACAGATACGCAGTATTTT
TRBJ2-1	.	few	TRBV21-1	CASDSGGDYNEQFF	TGTGCCAGCGATTCGGGAGGTGACTACAATGAGCAGTTCTTC
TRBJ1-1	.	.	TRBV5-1	CASSLAGANTEAFF	TGCGCCAGCAGCTTGGCTGGAGCAAATACTGAAGCTTTCTTT
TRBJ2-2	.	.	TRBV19	CASSAQGGTGELFF	TGTGCCAGTAGTGCCCAGGGTGGCACCGGGGAGCTGTTTTTT
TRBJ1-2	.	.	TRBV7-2	CASSSSAGAGYGYTF	TGTGCCAGCAGCTCCTCCGCAGGGGCCGGCTATGGCTACACCTTC
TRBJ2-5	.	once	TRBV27	CASSFRGRRGETQYF	TGTGCCAGCAGTTTCCGGGGGCGGAGGGGAGAGACCCAGTACTTC
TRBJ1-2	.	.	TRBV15	CATSRDRPRDYGYTF	TGTGCCACCAGCAGAGATCGGCCTAGGGACTATGGCTACACCTTC
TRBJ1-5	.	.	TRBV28	CASSLWQGGDVSNQPQHF	TGTGCCAGCAGCCTATGGCAGGGAGGGGACGTAAGCAATCAGCCCCAGCATTTT
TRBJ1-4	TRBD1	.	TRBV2	CASSETQGATNEKLFF	TGTGCCAGCAGTGAGACACAGGGGGCAACTAATGAAAAACTGTTTTTT
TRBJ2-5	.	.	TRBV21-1	CASSKTRGRQETQYF	TGTGCCAGCAGCAAAACCCGGGGGCGGCAAGAGACCCAGTACTTC
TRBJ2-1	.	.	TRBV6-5	CASSYVGGVDEQFF	TGTGCCAGCAGTTACGTGGGGGGCGTGGATGAGCAGTTCTTC
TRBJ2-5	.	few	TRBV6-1	CASGGGFGGAETQYF	TGTGCCAGCGGGGGAGGATTCGGGGGCGCAGAGACCCAGTACTTC
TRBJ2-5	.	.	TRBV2	CASSGGIQETQYF	TGTGCCAGCAGTGGCGGCATCCAAGAGACCCAGTACTTC
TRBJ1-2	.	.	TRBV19	CASSIGAGPAVNYGYTF	TGTGCCAGTAGTATCGGGGCGGGCCCGGCGGTTAACTATGGCTACACCTTC
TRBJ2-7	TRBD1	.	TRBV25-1	CASSVRDRDNEQYF	TGTGCCAGCAGCGTAAGGGACAGGGACAACGAGCAGTACTTC
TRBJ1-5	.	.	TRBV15	CATSRDISQPQHF	TGTGCCACCAGCAGGGACATCTCTCAGCCCCAGCATTTT
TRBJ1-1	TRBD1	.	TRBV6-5	CASSARGRGTEAFF	TGTGCCAGCAGTGCCAGGGGGCGTGGCACTGAAGCTTTCTTT
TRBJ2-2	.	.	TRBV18	CASSPPSGTGELFF	TGTGCCAGCTCACCACCCTCGGGCACCGGGGAGCTGTTTTTT
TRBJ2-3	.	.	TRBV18	CASSPGRPRDTQYF	TGTGCCAGCTCACCTGGGCGGCCACGAGATACGCAGTATTTT
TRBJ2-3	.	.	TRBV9	CASSYLSLDTQYF	TGTGCCAGCAGCTACCTCTCCTTAGATACGCAGTATTTT